This TCR beta chain was sequenced in a study of T cells after yellow fever vaccination. Study-wide points: Clones from primary vaccination mostly reappeared after the booster (around 96% CD4, just over 85% CD8).

MiXCR was run by TCRdb on the 5' RACE reads, yielding one entry per CDR3 protein. The table shows hundreds of thousands of distinct CDR3 sequences, with 6.2% occurring only once. V lost 6 bases to trimming and J lost 0 bases, with 11 bases between them. There are 14 residues in the CDR3. Germline loops: CDR1 DFQATT, CDR2 SNEGSKA (reference sequence). This clonotype was found many times. The target antigen is unknown. The chain links TRBV20-1 to TRBJ1-4; D not resolved. The sample in question was PBMCs, obtained 5 days after the yellow fever booster vaccination. The sequence was collected from a man aged 25 to 40 who received the YFV17D yellow fever vaccine. CDR3 sequence reads: CSARVVATNEKLFF. CDR3 nucleotide sequence: TGCAGTGCACGGGTGGTGGCAACTAATGAAAAACTGTTTTTT.